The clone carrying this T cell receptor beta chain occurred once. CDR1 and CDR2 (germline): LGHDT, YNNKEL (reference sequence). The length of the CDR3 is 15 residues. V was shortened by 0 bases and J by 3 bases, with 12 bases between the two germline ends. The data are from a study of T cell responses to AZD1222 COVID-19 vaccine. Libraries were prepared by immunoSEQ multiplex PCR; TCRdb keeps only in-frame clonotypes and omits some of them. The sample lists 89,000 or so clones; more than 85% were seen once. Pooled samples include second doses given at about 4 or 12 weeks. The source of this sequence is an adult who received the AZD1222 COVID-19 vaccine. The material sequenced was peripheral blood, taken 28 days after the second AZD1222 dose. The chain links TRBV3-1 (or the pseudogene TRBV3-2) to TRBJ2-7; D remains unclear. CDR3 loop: CASSQDPGKGYEQYF. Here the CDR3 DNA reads TGTGCCAGCAGCCAAGATCCTGGGAAGGGCTACGAGCAGTACTTC.